Here is one TCR beta chain with its context. This specimen comes from a study of blood T cells in healthy people across ages. It was with a sample-barcoded 5' primer and a J-beta primer mix that a second PCR of roughly 7 to 12 cycles was run. MiXCR, applied by TCRdb to the 5' RACE reads, yields one record per CDR3 protein. The table shows about 1,400,000 distinct CDR3 sequences, with roughly 60% occurring only once. This CDR3 is 16 amino acids long. CDR1 and CDR2 from the germline V gene are SGHVS and FNYEAQ. V gave up 1 base and J gave up 2 bases, with 15 bases separating them. Sequenced material: blood. The J gene is TRBJ2-7, the V gene TRBV7-6; TRBD1 might be the D (6 bases). The sequence was obtained from a man aged 18 to 30 in good health. CDR3 in amino acids: CASSLVGGRPPYEQYF. CDR3 nucleotide sequence: TGTGCCAGCAGCTTAGTTGGGGGCCGACCGCCCTACGAGCAGTACTTC.